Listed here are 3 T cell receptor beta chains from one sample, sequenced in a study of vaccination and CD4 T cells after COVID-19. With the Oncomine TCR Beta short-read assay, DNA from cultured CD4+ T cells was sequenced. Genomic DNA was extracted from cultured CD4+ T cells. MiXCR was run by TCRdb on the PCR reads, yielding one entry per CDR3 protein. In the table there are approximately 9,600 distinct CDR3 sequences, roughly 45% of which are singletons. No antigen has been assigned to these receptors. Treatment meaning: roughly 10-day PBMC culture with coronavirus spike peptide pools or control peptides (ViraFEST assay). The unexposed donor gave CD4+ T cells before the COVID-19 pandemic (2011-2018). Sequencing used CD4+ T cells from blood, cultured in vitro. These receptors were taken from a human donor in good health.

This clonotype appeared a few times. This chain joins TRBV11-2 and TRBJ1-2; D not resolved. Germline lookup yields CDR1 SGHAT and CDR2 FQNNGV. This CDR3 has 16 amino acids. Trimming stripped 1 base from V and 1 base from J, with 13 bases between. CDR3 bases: TGTGCCAGCAGCTTAGTCAGGTCAACAAATAACTATGGCTACACCTTC. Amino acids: CASSLVRSTNNYGYTF. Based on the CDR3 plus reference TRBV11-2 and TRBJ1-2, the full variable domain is EAGVAQSPRYKIIEKRQSVAFWCNPISGHATLYWYQQILGQGPKLLIQFQNNGVVDDSQLPKDRFSAERLKGVDSTLKIQPAKLEDSAVYLCASSLVRSTNNYGYTFGSGTRLTVV.

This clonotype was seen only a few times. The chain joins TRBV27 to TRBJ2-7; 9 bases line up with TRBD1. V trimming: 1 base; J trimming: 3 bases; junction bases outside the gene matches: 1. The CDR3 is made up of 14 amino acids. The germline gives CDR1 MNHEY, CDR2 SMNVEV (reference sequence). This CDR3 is CASSLLGQGYEQYF. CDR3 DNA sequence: TGTGCCAGCAGTTTATTGGGACAGGGCTACGAGCAGTACTTC.

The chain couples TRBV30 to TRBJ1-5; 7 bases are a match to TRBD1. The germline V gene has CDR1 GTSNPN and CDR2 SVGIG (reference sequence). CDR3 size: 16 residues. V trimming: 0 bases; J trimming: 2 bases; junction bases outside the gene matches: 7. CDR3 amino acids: CAWSVQRGLGNQPQHF. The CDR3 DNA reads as TGTGCCTGGAGTGTACAGAGGGGGCTTGGCAATCAGCCCCAGCATTTT. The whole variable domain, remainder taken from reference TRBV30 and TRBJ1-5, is SQTIHQWPATLVQPVGSPLSLECTVEGTSNPNLYWYRQAAGRGLQLLFYSVGIGQISSEVPQNLSASRPQDRQFILSSKKLLLSDSGFYLCAWSVQRGLGNQPQHFGDGTRLSIL.